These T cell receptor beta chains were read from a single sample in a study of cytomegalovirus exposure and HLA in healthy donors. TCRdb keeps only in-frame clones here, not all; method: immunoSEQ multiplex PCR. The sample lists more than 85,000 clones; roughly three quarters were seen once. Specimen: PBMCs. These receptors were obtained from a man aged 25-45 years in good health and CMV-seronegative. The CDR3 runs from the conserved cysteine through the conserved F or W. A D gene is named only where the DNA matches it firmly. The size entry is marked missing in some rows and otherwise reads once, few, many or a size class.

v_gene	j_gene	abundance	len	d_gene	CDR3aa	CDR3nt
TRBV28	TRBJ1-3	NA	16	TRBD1	CASEGQGDPSGNTIYF	TGTGCCAGCGAGGGACAGGGGGATCCCTCTGGAAACACCATATATTTT
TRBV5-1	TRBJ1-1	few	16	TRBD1	CASSLNPGQGIAEAFF	TGCGCCAGCAGCTTGAACCCGGGACAGGGAATAGCTGAAGCTTTCTTT
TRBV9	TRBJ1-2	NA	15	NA	CASSLYTGDPYGYTF	TGTGCCAGCAGCTTGTATACGGGGGACCCTTATGGCTACACCTTC
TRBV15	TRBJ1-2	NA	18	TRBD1	CATSTRNPTPGGNYGYTF	TGTGCCACCAGCACACGTAATCCCACCCCAGGGGGTAACTATGGCTACACCTTC
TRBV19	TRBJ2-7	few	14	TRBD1	CASSRGTGNYEQYF	TGTGCCAGTAGTAGAGGGACAGGGAATTACGAGCAGTACTTC
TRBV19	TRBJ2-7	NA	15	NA	CASSIGAGFLYEQYF	TGTGCCAGTAGTATAGGAGCAGGTTTTCTTTACGAGCAGTACTTC
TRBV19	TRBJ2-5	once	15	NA	CASSNLGENQETQYF	TGTGCCAGTAGTAACCTAGGCGAGAACCAAGAGACCCAGTACTTC
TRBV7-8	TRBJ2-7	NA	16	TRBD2	CASSSGGTSGSREQYF	TGTGCCAGCAGCTCTGGGGGGACTAGCGGGAGTCGGGAGCAGTACTTC
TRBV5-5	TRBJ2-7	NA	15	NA	CASSPPLRSSYEQYF	TGTGCCAGCAGCCCTCCTTTGAGGAGCTCCTACGAGCAGTACTTC
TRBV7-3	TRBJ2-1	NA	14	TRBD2	CASSKAGGFNEQFF	TGTGCCAGCAGCAAAGCGGGAGGGTTCAATGAGCAGTTCTTC
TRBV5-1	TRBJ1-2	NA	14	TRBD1	CASSVPGQGYGYTF	TGCGCCAGCAGCGTTCCGGGACAGGGCTATGGCTACACCTTC
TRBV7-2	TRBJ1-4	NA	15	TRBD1	CASSLMGQGNEKLFF	TGTGCCAGCAGCTTAATGGGACAGGGAAATGAAAAACTGTTTTTT
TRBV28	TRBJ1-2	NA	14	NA	CASTGPQRGYGYTF	TGTGCCAGTACAGGGCCCCAGCGCGGCTATGGCTACACCTTC
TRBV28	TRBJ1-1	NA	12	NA	CASRWGGTEAFF	TGTGCCAGCAGATGGGGGGGAACTGAAGCTTTCTTT
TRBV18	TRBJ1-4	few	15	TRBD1	CASSPVDRVREKLFF	TGTGCCAGCTCACCAGTTGACAGGGTACGGGAAAAACTGTTTTTT
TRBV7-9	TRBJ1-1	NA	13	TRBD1	CASSQGGEQEAFF	TGTGCCAGCAGCCAGGGGGGAGAGCAGGAAGCTTTCTTT
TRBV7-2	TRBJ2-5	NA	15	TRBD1	CASSYPGQGGETQYF	TGTGCCAGCAGCTACCCCGGACAGGGTGGAGAGACCCAGTACTTC
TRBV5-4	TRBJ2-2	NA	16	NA	CASSLAGRANTGELFF	TGTGCCAGCAGCTTGGCAGGGCGCGCAAACACCGGGGAGCTGTTTTTT
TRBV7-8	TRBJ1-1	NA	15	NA	CASSLEVTGNTEAFF	TGTGCCAGCAGCTTGGAAGTAACAGGGAACACTGAAGCTTTCTTT
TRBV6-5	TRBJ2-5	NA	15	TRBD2	CASSYDGRVGETQYF	TGTGCCAGCAGTTATGACGGGAGGGTCGGCGAGACCCAGTACTTC
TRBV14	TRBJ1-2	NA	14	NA	CASSRGVYDYGYTF	TGTGCCAGCAGCCGGGGGGTATACGACTATGGCTACACCTTC
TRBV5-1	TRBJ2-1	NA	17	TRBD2	CASSLGPVWEGYNEQFF	TGCGCCAGCAGCTTGGGGCCTGTGTGGGAGGGCTACAATGAGCAGTTCTTC
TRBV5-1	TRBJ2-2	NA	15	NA	CASSSTLSNTGELFF	TGCGCCAGCAGTTCGACTCTAAGTAACACCGGGGAGCTGTTTTTT
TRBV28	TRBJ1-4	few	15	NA	CASSFPGIGDEKLFF	TGTGCCAGCAGTTTTCCAGGGATAGGTGATGAAAAACTGTTTTTT
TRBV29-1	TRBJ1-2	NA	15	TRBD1	CSVTGTGEGLYGYTF	TGCAGCGTTACCGGGACAGGTGAGGGATTATATGGCTACACCTTC
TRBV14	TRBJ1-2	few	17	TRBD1	CASSQGGTGGRYYGYTF	TGTGCCAGCAGCCAAGGAGGGACAGGGGGCAGGTACTATGGCTACACCTTC
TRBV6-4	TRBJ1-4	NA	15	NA	CASSDRRGINEKLFF	TGTGCCAGCAGTGATAGACGGGGAATCAACGAAAAACTGTTTTTT